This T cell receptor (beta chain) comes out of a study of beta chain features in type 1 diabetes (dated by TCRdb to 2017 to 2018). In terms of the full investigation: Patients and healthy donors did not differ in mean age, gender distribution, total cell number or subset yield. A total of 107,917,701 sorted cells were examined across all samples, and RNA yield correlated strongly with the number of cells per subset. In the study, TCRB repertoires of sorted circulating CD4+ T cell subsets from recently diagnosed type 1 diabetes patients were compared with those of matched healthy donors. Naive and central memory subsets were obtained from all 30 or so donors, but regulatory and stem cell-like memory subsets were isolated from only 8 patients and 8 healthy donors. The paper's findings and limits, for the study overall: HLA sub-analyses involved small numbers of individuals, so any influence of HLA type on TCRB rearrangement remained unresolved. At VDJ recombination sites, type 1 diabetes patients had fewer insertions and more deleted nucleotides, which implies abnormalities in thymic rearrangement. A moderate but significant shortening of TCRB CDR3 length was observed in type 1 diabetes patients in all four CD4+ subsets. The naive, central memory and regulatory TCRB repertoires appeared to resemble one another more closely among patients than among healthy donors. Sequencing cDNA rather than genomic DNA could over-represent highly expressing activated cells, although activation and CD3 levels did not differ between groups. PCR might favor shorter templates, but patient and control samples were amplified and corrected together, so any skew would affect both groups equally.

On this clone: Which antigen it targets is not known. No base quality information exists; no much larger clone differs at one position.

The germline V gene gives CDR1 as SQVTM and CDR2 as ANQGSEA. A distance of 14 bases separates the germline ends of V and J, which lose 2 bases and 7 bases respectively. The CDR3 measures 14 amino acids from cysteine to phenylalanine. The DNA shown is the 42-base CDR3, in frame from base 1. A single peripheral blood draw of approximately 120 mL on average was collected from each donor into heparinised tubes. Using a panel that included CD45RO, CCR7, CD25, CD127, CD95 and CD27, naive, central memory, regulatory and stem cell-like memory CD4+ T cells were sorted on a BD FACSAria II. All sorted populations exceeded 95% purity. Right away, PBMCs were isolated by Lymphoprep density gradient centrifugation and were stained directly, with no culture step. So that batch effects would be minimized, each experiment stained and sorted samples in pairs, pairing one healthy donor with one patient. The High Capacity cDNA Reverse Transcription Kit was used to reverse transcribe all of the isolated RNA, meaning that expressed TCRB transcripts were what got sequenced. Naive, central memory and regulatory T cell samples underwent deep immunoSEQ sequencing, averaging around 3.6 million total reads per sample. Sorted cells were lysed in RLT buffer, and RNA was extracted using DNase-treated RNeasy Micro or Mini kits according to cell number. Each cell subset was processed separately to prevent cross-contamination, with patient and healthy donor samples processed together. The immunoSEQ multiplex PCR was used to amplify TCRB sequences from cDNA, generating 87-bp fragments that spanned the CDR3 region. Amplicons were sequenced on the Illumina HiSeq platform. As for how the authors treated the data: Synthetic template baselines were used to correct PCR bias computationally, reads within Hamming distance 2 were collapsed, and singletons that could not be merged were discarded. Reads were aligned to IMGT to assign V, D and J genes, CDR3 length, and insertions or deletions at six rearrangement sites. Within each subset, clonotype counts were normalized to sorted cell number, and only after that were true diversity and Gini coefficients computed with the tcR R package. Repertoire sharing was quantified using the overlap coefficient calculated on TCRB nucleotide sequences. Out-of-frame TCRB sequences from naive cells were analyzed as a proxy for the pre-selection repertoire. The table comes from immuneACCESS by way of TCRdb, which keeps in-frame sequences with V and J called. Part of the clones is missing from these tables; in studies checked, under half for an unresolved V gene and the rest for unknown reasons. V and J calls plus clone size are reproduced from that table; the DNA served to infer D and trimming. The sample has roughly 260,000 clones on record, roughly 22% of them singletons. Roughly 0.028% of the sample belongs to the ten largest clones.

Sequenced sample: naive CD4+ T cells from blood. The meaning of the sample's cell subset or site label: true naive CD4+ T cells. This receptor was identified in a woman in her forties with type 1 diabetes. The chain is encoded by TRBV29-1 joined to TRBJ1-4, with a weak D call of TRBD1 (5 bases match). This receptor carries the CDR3 CSVETGDLGEKLFF. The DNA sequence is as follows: TGCAGCGTTGAAACGGGGGATCTGGGTGAAAAACTGTTTTTT.